The next 10 T cell receptor beta chains were all read from a single sample in a study of cytomegalovirus exposure and HLA in healthy donors. Method: immunoSEQ multiplex PCR; TCRdb's copy keeps in-frame clones and lacks some. The sample contains approximately 160,000 clones, about 96% of which appear only once. What was sequenced was PBMCs. The receptors here all came from a woman under 30 in good health and CMV-seronegative.

The chain is built from TRBV6-5 and TRBJ2-7; 7 bases fit TRBD2. The CDR3 loop spans 16 amino acids. The V segment lost 0 bases and the J segment 0 bases; nucleotides outside the gene matches: 5. Germline-derived CDR1 and CDR2 are MNHEY and SVGAGI. CDR3 amino acids: CASSYSVGGGSYEQYF. CDR3 sequence (DNA): TGTGCCAGCAGTTACTCCGTAGGCGGGGGCTCCTACGAGCAGTACTTC.

Comments on this clone: This specimen includes other DNA sequences encoding the same CDR3. V gene TRBV7-9 combines with J gene TRBJ2-7; tentatively, D is TRBD1 (7 bases). V was cut by 3 bases and J by 1 base, with 10 bases left in between. The CDR3 totals 14 residues. Germline values: CDR1 SEHNR, CDR2 FQNEAQ (reference sequence). The CDR3 sequence: CASSLGGQSYEQYF. In nucleotides, the CDR3 is TGTGCCAGCAGCTTGGGGGGACAGTCCTACGAGCAGTACTTC.

This clone has a single count. The rearrangement uses TRBV6-6 and TRBJ1-5; 10 bases agree with TRBD1. This CDR3 spans 15 amino acids. With V trimmed by 2 bases and J by 6 bases, 4 bases remained unmatched. Germline CDR1 and CDR2: MNHNY and SVGAGI (reference sequence). CDR3 sequence: CASSYGTGVTQPQHF. DNA of the CDR3: TGTGCCAGCAGTTACGGGACAGGGGTAACTCAGCCCCAGCATTTT.

The chain has TRBV27 and TRBJ2-7, with 8 bases aligning to TRBD1. Looked up from germline, CDR1 is MNHEY and CDR2 is SMNVEV (reference sequence). The CDR3 length is 15 residues. V was pared by 5 bases and J by 2 bases, with 8 bases of the junction left unmatched. Here the CDR3 reads CASSTNRGAPYEQYF. Here the CDR3 DNA reads TGTGCCAGCAGTACGAACAGGGGGGCTCCCTACGAGCAGTACTTC.

The chain is built from TRBV2 and TRBJ2-7; D not resolved. The germline gives CDR1 SNHLY, CDR2 FYNNEI. V was shortened by 8 bases and J by 3 bases, with 17 bases between the two germline ends. The CDR3 length is 14 residues. In DNA, the CDR3 is TGTGCCAGCGGAAACATTGGTTACAGCTACGAGCAGTACTTC. This sequence encodes CASGNIGYSYEQYF.

This chain joins TRBV9 and TRBJ2-3, with 9 bases identical to TRBD2. V dropped 4 bases and J dropped 3; count of bases not matched to a gene: 9. From germline, CDR1 is SGDLS and CDR2 YYNGEE. The CDR3 runs to 16 residues. CDR3 DNA: TGTGCCAGCAGCACCACTGCGGGGGGGCGGACAGATACGCAGTATTTT. It translates to CASSTTAGGRTDTQYF.

This chain connects TRBV7-2 to TRBJ2-2; TRBD2 matches 7 bases. The CDR3 is 15 amino acids. Trimming removed 6 bases from V and 0 bases from J; junction bases left unmatched: 4. Germline lookup yields CDR1 SGHTA and CDR2 FQGNSA. CDR3 sequence reads: CASRLRGANTGELFF. The CDR3 coding sequence is TGTGCCAGCAGGCTTCGGGGGGCGAACACCGGGGAGCTGTTTTTT.

The V and J genes are TRBV13 and TRBJ2-7; a weak D match, TRBD2 (5 bases). With 5 bases removed from V and 7 bases from J, the gap between germline ends came to 12 bases. The CDR3 has 12 residues. Germline V CDR1 and CDR2: PRHDT, FYEKMQ (reference sequence). CDR3 coding DNA: TGTGCCAGCAGCCGTCTAGGCGGGGAGCAGTACTTC. Protein sequence: CASSRLGGEQYF.

V is TRBV7-3 and J is TRBJ2-3, with a possible D match to TRBD2 (6 bases). V was trimmed by 2 bases and J by 0 bases, leaving 6 bases between them. The CDR3 extends over 14 amino acids. The germline V gene has CDR1 SGHTA and CDR2 FQGTGA. The CDR3 loop reads CASSLAGSTDTQYF. DNA of the CDR3: TGTGCCAGCAGCTTAGCGGGGAGCACAGATACGCAGTATTTT.

This clone has just one count. The chain joins TRBV11-3 to TRBJ1-1; unclear D gene. CDR1 SGHNT and CDR2 YENEEA come from the germline V gene. This CDR3 comprises 12 residues. Trimming removed 3 bases from V and 6 bases from J, with 8 bases in between. CDR3 sequence reads: CASSFRLAEAFF. The CDR3, as DNA: TGTGCCAGCAGCTTCCGTTTAGCTGAAGCTTTCTTT.